Shown below are 24 T cell receptor beta chains from a single sample sequenced in a study of blood T cell repertoires in COVID-19 (dated by TCRdb to the early 2020s). The protocol used for the library was the immunoSEQ multiplex PCR assay. TCRdb stores this immuneACCESS table with in-frame sequences only. Part of the clones is absent; in the studies checked, under half of the shortfall reflects unresolved V genes, and no reason is known for the rest. This sample holds about 250,000 clones; approximately 91% were observed only once. The ten largest account for roughly 0.79% of the sample. The sequenced sample was peripheral blood. The receptors derive from a man aged 30-40 years with COVID-19, enrolled during active disease.

The V and J genes are TRBV29-1 and TRBJ1-2; 8 nucleotides line up with TRBD1. The V gene's germline CDR1 is SQVTM and CDR2 ANQGSEA. V was clipped by 5 bases and J by 4 bases; unmatched bases: 6. CDR3 length: 13 residues. CDR3 protein: CSVYSGGGYGYTF. CDR3 DNA: TGCAGCGTTTACTCAGGGGGCGGCTATGGCTACACCTTC.

This sequence joins TRBV5-1 and TRBJ2-3; 14 bases match TRBD2. Germline V gene lookup returns CDR1 SGHRS and CDR2 YFSETQ. The CDR3 totals 18 residues. V was pared by 4 bases and J by 2 bases, with 9 bases of the junction left unmatched. The CDR3 DNA follows: TGCGCCAGCAGCACAGGGACTAGCGGGGGTTATCACACAGATACGCAGTATTTT. Protein: CASSTGTSGGYHTDTQYF.

V usage is TRBV6-5 and J usage is TRBJ2-5; 11 bases line up with TRBD2. CDR1 is MNHEY and CDR2 is SVGAGI in the germline V gene. The ends lost 6 bases at V and 4 bases at J; junction bases unmatched: 7. This CDR3 has 15 amino acids. The CDR3 protein is CASRRSGGASETQYF. For the CDR3, the DNA is TGTGCCAGCAGGCGTAGCGGGGGGGCTTCAGAGACCCAGTACTTC.

The table lists this clone with a few counts. This chain uses TRBV2 with TRBJ1-2; 9 nucleotides align to TRBD1. The CDR3 contains 13 residues. The J segment lost 6 bases and the V segment lost 5 bases, leaving 4 bases of the junction unmatched. Germline CDR1 SNHLY, CDR2 FYNNEI. In nucleotides, the CDR3 is TGTGCCAGCAGTAGACAGGGGGGGGATGGCTACACCTTC. It yields the protein CASSRQGGDGYTF.

J is TRBJ1-2 and V is TRBV27; D remains unclear. The CDR3 sequence is 16 residues long. Trimming cost V 5 bases and J 9 bases, with 25 bases left between them. In germline, CDR1 is MNHEY, CDR2 SMNVEV (reference sequence). CDR3: CASSPRLRRDVDSYTF. The CDR3 bases are TGTGCCAGCAGTCCCCGACTGCGCCGGGATGTCGACAGCTACACCTTC.

This clone has a single count. The J gene is TRBJ1-2, the V gene TRBV18; 7 nucleotides match TRBD1. V was pared by 3 bases and J by 7 bases, with 8 bases of the junction left unmatched. CDR1 is KGHSH, CDR2 LQKENI, per germline. This CDR3 is built from 14 residues. The CDR3 region has the DNA TGTGCCAGCTCACCTCCTGACAGGGCGTCTGGCTACACCTTC. It is translated as CASSPPDRASGYTF.

CDR3 DNA: TGTGCCAGCAAGAACAGGGGCAACACTGAAGCTTTCTTT. Translating it yields CASKNRGNTEAFF. The gene calls are TRBV6-5 and TRBJ1-1; 7 bases map to TRBD1. The CDR3 has 13 residues. Germline lookup yields CDR1 MNHEY and CDR2 SVGAGI. J was trimmed by 2 bases and V by 7 bases; bases with no gene match: 4.

The chain is built from TRBV13 and TRBJ1-4; no firm D call. V was pared by 2 bases and J by 0 bases, with 4 bases between. This CDR3 contains 14 residues. Germline V gives CDR1 PRHDT, CDR2 FYEKMQ (reference sequence). This CDR3 is CASSLRATNEKLFF. For the CDR3, the DNA is TGTGCCAGCAGCTTACGAGCAACTAATGAAAAACTGTTTTTT.

This sequence joins TRBV5-1 and TRBJ2-5; TRBD1 agrees at 8 bases. In germline, CDR1 is SGHRS, CDR2 YFSETQ. The V segment lost 1 base and the J segment 5 bases; nucleotides outside the gene matches: 7. The CDR3 runs 15 residues. Written as DNA, the CDR3 is TGCGCCAGCAGCTTGTGGGGGACAGGCGGGGAGACCCAGTACTTC. It specifies CASSLWGTGGETQYF.

The gene calls are TRBV5-5 and TRBJ2-1; 8 bases are a match to TRBD2. The ends lost 0 bases at V and 9 bases at J; junction bases unmatched: 8. Germline CDR1 and CDR2: SGHKS and YYEKEE (reference sequence). There are 15 residues in the CDR3. The CDR3 nucleotides are TGTGCCAGCAGCTTGGCAGCGGGGGCCGTCGGTGAGCAGTTCTTC. It specifies CASSLAAGAVGEQFF.

The chain is built from TRBV19 and TRBJ2-1, with 10 bases identical to TRBD2. The CDR3 is 14 amino acids. CDR1 and CDR2 (germline): LNHDA, SQIVND (reference sequence). With V trimmed by 7 bases and J by 9 bases, 9 bases remained unmatched. CDR3 nucleotides: TGTGCCAGTACCCCAAGCGGGGGGGTGGGTGAGCAGTTCTTC. Protein sequence: CASTPSGGVGEQFF. Combining the CDR3 with reference TRBV19 and TRBJ2-1 gives the whole variable domain DGGITQSPKYLFRKEGQNVTLSCEQNLNHDAMYWYRQDPGQGLRLIYYSQIVNDFQKGDIAEGYSVSREKKESFPLTVTSAQKNPTAFYLCASTPSGGVGEQFFGPGTRLTVL.

The CDR3 sequence is CASSLEARKMNTEAFF. DNA for the CDR3: TGTGCCAGCAGCTTAGAAGCCAGGAAAATGAACACTGAAGCTTTCTTT. The gene calls are TRBV7-9 and TRBJ1-1; D is ambiguous. Germline CDR1 SEHNR, CDR2 FQNEAQ (reference sequence). This CDR3 comprises 16 residues. V lost 1 base to trimming and J lost 0 bases, with 12 bases between them.

The chain links TRBV12-3 or TRBV12-4 to TRBJ2-3; TRBD1 might be the D (6 bases). The CDR3 runs 13 residues. The V end lost 6 bases, the J end lost 3 bases, and 10 bases lay between the germline ends. The CDR3 loop reads CASRTGRTDTQYF. The CDR3 nucleotides read TGTGCCAGCAGGACAGGAAGAACAGATACGCAGTATTTT.

The J gene is TRBJ2-5, the V gene TRBV4-1; D is perhaps TRBD2 (5 bases). V was clipped by 4 bases and J by 1 base, with 13 bases between them. CDR1 is MGHRA and CDR2 is YSYEKL in the germline V gene. This CDR3 is 15 amino acids long. CDR3 DNA: TGCGCCAGCAGCCCTCGGACTGGATCCCAAGAGACCCAGTACTTC. This encodes CASSPRTGSQETQYF.

This chain joins TRBV12-2 and TRBJ1-2. TRBV12-2 is classified as a pseudogene. The CDR3 covers 12 residues. CDR3 bases: TGTGCAAGTCGCTTAGCGGGGGGTGGCTACACCTTC. It codes for CASRLAGGGYTF.

The rearrangement links TRBV5-4 to TRBJ2-1; 10 bases align to TRBD1. The CDR3 sequence is 14 residues long. In germline, CDR1 is SGHNT, CDR2 YYREEE (reference sequence). V trimming: 3 bases; J trimming: 9 bases; junction bases outside the gene matches: 6. CDR3 sequence: CASSYGQGVFEQFF. In DNA, the CDR3 is TGTGCCAGCAGCTACGGACAGGGGGTGTTTGAGCAGTTCTTC.

The chain uses TRBV2 and TRBJ2-5; 10 positions match TRBD2. V trimming: 5 bases; J trimming: 1 base; junction bases outside the gene matches: 10. Germline V gene lookup returns CDR1 SNHLY and CDR2 FYNNEI. The CDR3 is made up of 17 amino acids. CDR3 sequence reads: CASSHFLASGGQETQYF. CDR3 sequence (DNA): TGTGCCAGCAGTCATTTTCTAGCTAGCGGGGGCCAAGAGACCCAGTACTTC.

This rearrangement joins TRBV7-3 to TRBJ2-1, with 8 bases that match TRBD1. The CDR3 extends over 18 amino acids. Per germline, CDR1 SGHTA and CDR2 FQGTGA. The junction had 15 bases not matched to a gene; V was cut back by 4 bases and J by 4 bases. The CDR3 spells CASSSYHSGQGAYNEQFF. CDR3 sequence (DNA): TGTGCCAGCAGCTCTTATCACAGTGGGCAGGGGGCTTACAATGAGCAGTTCTTC. The whole variable domain, remainder taken from reference TRBV7-3 and TRBJ2-1, is GAGVSQTPSNKVTEKGKYVELRCDPISGHTALYWYRQSLGQGPEFLIYFQGTGAADDSGLPNDRFFAVRPEGSVSTLKIQRTERGDSAVYLCASSSYHSGQGAYNEQFFGPGTRLTVL.

Of note for this clone: The sample has other DNA sequences that encode this CDR3 too. V usage is TRBV3-1 (or the pseudogene TRBV3-2) and J usage is TRBJ2-6, with unresolved D. This CDR3 is built from 15 residues. Trimming removed 0 bases from V and 0 bases from J, with 3 bases in between. The germline CDR1 and CDR2 sequences are LGHDT and YNNKEL (reference sequence). The chain's CDR3 is CASSQDYSGANVLTF. The CDR3 DNA sequence: TGTGCCAGCAGCCAAGATTACTCTGGGGCCAACGTCCTGACTTTC.

The V gene is TRBV27, the J gene TRBJ1-1; no reliable D call. V lost 3 bases and J 6 bases, leaving 14 bases between the germline ends. The CDR3 has 14 amino acids. The germline V gene encodes CDR1 MNHEY and CDR2 SMNVEV (reference sequence). CDR3 region: CASSLAGRGPEAFF. CDR3 DNA: TGTGCCAGCAGTTTGGCCGGGCGCGGGCCTGAAGCTTTCTTT.

This rearrangement joins TRBV5-1 to TRBJ2-2, with 7 bases lining up with TRBD1. The V segment lost 1 base and the J segment 6 bases; nucleotides outside the gene matches: 0. From germline, CDR1 is SGHRS and CDR2 YFSETQ. This CDR3 is 13 amino acids long. The CDR3 protein is CASSLTGAGELFF. The DNA for the CDR3 is TGCGCCAGCAGCTTGACAGGGGCCGGGGAGCTGTTTTTT.

This sequence joins TRBV5-6 and TRBJ1-1; the D is unclear. The germline gives CDR1 SGHDT, CDR2 YYEEEE. The CDR3 runs to 14 residues. Trimming pared 2 bases from V and 8 bases from J, leaving 16 bases between. The CDR3 DNA is TGTGCCAGCAGCTTAATTGGTGTCAGATCAGAAGCTTTCTTT. As protein: CASSLIGVRSEAFF.

The CDR3 DNA sequence: TGTGCCAGCACTACAGGGGGCAAGGCTCAGCCCCAGCATTTT. Residues: CASTTGGKAQPQHF. The chain combines TRBV28 with TRBJ1-5, with 9 bases lining up with TRBD1. Trimming at V came to 7 bases and at J to 6 bases, leaving 7 bases not matched to a gene. Germline loops: CDR1 MDHEN, CDR2 SYDVKM. This CDR3 has 14 amino acids. Supplemented by reference TRBV28 and TRBJ1-5, the full variable domain reads DVKVTQSSRYLVKRTGEKVFLECVQDMDHENMFWYRQDPGLGLRLIYFSYDVKMKEKGDIPEGYSVSREKKERFSLILESASTNQTSMYLCASTTGGKAQPQHFGDGTRLSIL.

The V call is TRBV7-6, the J call TRBJ1-1; 8 nucleotides agree with TRBD1. The length of the CDR3 is 16 residues. The germline gives CDR1 SGHVS, CDR2 FNYEAQ. Germline trimming cut 1 base from V and 1 base from J; bases unmatched to any gene: 5. The CDR3 is CASSLGAGGRNTEAFF. CDR3 in DNA: TGTGCCAGCAGCTTAGGGGCAGGGGGCCGGAACACTGAAGCTTTCTTT.